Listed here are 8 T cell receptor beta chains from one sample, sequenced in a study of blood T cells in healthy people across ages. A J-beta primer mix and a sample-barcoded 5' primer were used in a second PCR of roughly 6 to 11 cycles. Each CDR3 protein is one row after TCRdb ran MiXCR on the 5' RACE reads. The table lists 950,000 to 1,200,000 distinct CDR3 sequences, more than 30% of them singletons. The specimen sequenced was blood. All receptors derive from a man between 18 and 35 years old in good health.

CDR3 amino acids: CASSQDPRDYSGANVLTF. In DNA form, the CDR3 reads TGCGCCAGCAGCCAAGATCCCAGGGACTACTCTGGGGCCAACGTCCTGACTTTC. The rearrangement uses TRBV4-3 and TRBJ2-6, with 7 positions matching TRBD2. Germline lookup yields CDR1 LGHNA and CDR2 YSLEER. V trimming: 0 bases; J trimming: 0 bases; junction bases outside the gene matches: 5. The CDR3 consists of 18 residues.

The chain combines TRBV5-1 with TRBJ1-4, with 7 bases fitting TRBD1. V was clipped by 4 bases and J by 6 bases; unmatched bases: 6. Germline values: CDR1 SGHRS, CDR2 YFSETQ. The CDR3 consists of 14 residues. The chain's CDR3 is CASSVGTADEKLFF. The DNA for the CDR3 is TGCGCCAGCAGCGTAGGGACAGCAGATGAAAAACTGTTTTTT.

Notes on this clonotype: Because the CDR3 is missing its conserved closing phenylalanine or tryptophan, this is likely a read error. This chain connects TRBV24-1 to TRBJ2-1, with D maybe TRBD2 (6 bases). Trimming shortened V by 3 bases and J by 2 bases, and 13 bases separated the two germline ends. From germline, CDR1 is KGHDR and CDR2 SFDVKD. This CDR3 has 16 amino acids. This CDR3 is CATSDGTGVAYNEQFL. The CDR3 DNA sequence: TGTGCCACCAGTGATGGGACTGGGGTGGCCTACAATGAGCAGTTCTTA.

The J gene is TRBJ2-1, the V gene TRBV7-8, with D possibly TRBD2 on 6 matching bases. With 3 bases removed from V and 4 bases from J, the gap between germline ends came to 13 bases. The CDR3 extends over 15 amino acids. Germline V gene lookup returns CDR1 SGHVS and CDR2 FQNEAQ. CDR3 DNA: TGTGCCAGCAGCTTTGAGCGGGTCCCTTACAATGAGCAGTTCTTC. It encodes CASSFERVPYNEQFF.

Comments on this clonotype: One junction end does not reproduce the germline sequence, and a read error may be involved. As DNA, the CDR3 is TGTGCCAGCAGCTTAGGTGGGGGCGCAGGCAATGGGCAGTTCTTC. Amino acid sequence: CASSLGGGAGNGQFF. The chain joins TRBV11-2 to TRBJ2-1; D is perhaps TRBD1 (6 bases). The CDR3 is 15 residues long. Germline V gene sequence: CDR1 SGHAT, CDR2 FQNNGV.

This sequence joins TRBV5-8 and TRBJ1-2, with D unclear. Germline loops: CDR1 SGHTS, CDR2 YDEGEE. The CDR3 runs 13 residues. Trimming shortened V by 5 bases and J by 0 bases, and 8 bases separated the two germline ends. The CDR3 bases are TGTGCCAGCAGGGGTGTCACTAACTATGGCTACACCTTC. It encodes CASRGVTNYGYTF.

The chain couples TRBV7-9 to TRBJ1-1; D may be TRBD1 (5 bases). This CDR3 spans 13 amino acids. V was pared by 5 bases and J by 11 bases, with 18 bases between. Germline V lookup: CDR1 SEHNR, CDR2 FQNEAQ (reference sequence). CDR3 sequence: CASSPRGLDGAFF. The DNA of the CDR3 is TGTGCCAGCAGCCCGAGGGGCCTGGATGGGGCTTTCTTT.

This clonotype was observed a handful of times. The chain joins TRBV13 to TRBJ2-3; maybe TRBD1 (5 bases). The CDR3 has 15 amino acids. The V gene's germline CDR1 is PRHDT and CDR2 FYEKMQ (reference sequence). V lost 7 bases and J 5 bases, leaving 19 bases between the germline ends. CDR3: CASNKDGGAGDTQYF. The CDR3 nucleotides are TGTGCCAGCAACAAAGATGGTGGGGCCGGAGATACGCAGTATTTT.